The present TCR beta chain was sequenced within a study of T cell clonality in common variable immunodeficiency (dated by TCRdb to the mid-2010s). Most of the CVID patients and most of the healthy controls were of Caucasian heritage. Heparinized peripheral whole blood samples of roughly 4.5 to 8 ml were collected from each donor. TCRbeta CDR3 repertoires were sequenced from genomic DNA of adults with common variable immune deficiency (CVID) and healthy adult controls. The control group was made up of some 22 healthy adult volunteers (about 10 male and about twelve female) whose ages ranged from roughly 23 to 70 years, with a mean age of approximately 34. Diluted blood was density-centrifuged over Hypaque 1077 or Ficoll-Paque to isolate peripheral blood mononuclear cells. Genomic DNA was obtained from unsorted mononuclear cells using either Qiagen column purification or a centrifugation-based method.

For sequencing input, CVID and control samples contributed equivalent amounts of genomic DNA. For every sample, a 60 bp segment covering the rearranged TCRbeta CDR3 region was amplified and then sequenced. The immunoSEQ assay, a bias-corrected multiplex PCR combined with high-throughput sequencing, was used to amplify TCRbeta. As for how the authors treated the data: Each unique nucleotide sequence was treated as a clone and annotated with V, D and J genes, copy number and frequency. Sequences were labeled productive if in frame, and non-productive if out of frame or containing stop codons. As previously described, clonality was computed from Shannon's entropy. The predicted amino acid sequences of productive clones were used to derive the mean CDR3 Kyte-Doolittle hydropathy. Hierarchical clustering of scaled V gene usage was performed with the R hclust function using Manhattan distance and complete linkage. To assess clone sharing by CDR3 amino acid sequence, 12 repertoires per group were resampled over 100 rounds. The repertoires were searched for 70 published EBV-specific and some 240 published CMV-specific TCRbeta sequences. A couple of CVID samples yielding fewer than 10,000 sequences were excluded from analysis, leaving approximately 46 CVID repertoires. TCRdb retrieved this table from immuneACCESS and kept in-frame rearrangements only. Not all clones are present; in checked studies, unresolved V genes account for under half, and no reason is known for the remainder. V, J and clone size are taken as reported in that table, and D and trimming were inferred from the DNA itself. This sample contains tens of thousands of clones, none of which is a singleton. About 4% of the sample belongs to the ten largest clones.

Based on the germline V gene, the CDR1 and CDR2 sequences are MGHRA and YSYEKL. The junction shows trimming of 1 base on V and 6 bases on J, plus 16 bases between the germline ends. Taken from cysteine to phenylalanine, the CDR3 has 16 residues. Shown are 39 bases from within the CDR3, in frame from base 1. There are many counts of this clone. Its antigen is still unknown. Read coverage stops 3 residues before the CDR3 terminus; the germline J gene supplies the remainder. Overall study outcomes, separate from this receptor: Fewer TCRbeta clones were shared among CVID subjects than among healthy controls (p < 0.0001). TCRbeta clonality was higher in CVID subjects than in healthy controls (t-test p = 0.018), and the increase was most characteristic of about a third of subjects. It was noted by the authors that sequencing of the repertoires of T cell subpopulations would be needed to clarify the cause of the increased clonality in CVID. CVID TCRbeta sequences reportedly showed fewer deletions and N-nucleotide insertions and lacked highly modified clones with 13 or more V deletions. Despite equal DNA input, controls averaged roughly 80,000 unique sequences per sample versus around 30,000 in CVID samples. Correlations of repertoire features with clinical complications were constrained by heterogeneity among patients within the CVID cohort.

The sequenced sample consisted of peripheral blood mononuclear cells. This TCR was recovered from a person aged 18 to 70 in good health. The sequence links TRBV4-1 to TRBJ1-3; the D region possibly corresponds to TRBD1 (6 bases align). The DNA read from the CDR3 is TGCGCCAGCAGCCAAGGCGGCGCGCGGGGGCCAAACACC. It is translated as CASSQGGARGPNT. In full, the CDR3 reads CASSQGGARGPNTIYF.